This T cell receptor beta chain was identified in a study of blood T cell repertoires in COVID-19. Overall study context: There were acute and convalescent COVID-19 samples, and they came from the United States, Italy and Spain. PBMCs, B-cell-depleted T cells, or T cells provided the cDNA or gDNA that made up the material.

TCRdb's table, derived via immunoSEQ multiplex PCR, lists solely in-frame clones and lacks some. The sample consists of a few hundred thousand clones, more than 85% of them appearing once. Across under 25 US areas, participants ranged in age from roughly 18 to 95 years. Donors in Cohort 3 who had recovered were those with two negative PCRs, healthcare professional clearance, or resolution of their symptoms. Germline V gene sequence: CDR1 SGHRS, CDR2 YFSETQ. V shed 3 bases, J shed 1 base, and the junction held 5 bases outside the gene matches. The length of the CDR3 is 16 residues. J is TRBJ2-2 and V is TRBV5-1, with 8 bases lining up with TRBD1. The sample taken for sequencing was PBMCs or T cells enriched from blood (not recorded which). The TCR was taken from a man in his forties or fifties who had recovered from COVID-19. CDR3 in DNA: TGCGCCAGCAGCTCACGGACAGGGAGGAACACCGGGGAGCTGTTTTTT. It specifies CASSSRTGRNTGELFF.